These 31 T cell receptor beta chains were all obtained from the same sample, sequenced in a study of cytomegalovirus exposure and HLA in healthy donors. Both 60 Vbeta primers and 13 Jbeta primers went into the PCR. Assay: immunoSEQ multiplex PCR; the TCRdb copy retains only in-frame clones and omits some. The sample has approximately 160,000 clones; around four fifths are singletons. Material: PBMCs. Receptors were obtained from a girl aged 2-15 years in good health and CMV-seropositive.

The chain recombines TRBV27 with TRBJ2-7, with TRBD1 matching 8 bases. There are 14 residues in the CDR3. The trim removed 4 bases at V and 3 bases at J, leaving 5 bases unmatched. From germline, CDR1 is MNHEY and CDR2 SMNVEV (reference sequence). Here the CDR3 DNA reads TGTGCCAGCAGTTCTCGCAGGGGGCACTACGAGCAGTACTTC. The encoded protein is CASSSRRGHYEQYF.

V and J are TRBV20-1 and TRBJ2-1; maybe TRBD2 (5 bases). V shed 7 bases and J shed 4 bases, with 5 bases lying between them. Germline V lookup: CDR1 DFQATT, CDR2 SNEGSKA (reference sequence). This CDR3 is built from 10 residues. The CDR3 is CSGGYNEQFF. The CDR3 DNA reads TGCAGTGGCGGGTACAATGAGCAGTTCTTC.

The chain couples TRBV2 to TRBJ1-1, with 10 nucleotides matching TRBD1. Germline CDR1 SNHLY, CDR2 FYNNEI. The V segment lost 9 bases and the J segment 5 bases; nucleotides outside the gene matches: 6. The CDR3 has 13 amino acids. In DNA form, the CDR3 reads TGTGCCAGTCACGGACAGGGGGGGACTGAAGCTTTCTTT. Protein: CASHGQGGTEAFF.

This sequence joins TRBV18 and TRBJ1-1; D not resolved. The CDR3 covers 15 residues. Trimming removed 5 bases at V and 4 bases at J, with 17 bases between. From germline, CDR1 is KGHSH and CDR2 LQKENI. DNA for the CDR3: TGTGCCAGCTCAGGAGGGAGGGCATCCGTCACTGAAGCTTTCTTT. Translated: CASSGGRASVTEAFF.

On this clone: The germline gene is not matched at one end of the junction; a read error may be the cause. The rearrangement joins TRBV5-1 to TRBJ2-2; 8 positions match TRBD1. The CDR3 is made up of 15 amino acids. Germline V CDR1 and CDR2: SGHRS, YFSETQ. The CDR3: CASSSDRGRTRELFF. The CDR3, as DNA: TGCGCCAGCAGCTCCGACAGGGGTCGCACCAGGGAGCTGTTTTTT.

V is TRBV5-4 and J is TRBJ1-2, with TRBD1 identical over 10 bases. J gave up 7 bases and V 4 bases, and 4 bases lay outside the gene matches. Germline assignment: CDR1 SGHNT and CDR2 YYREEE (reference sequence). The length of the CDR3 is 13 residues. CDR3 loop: CASSNDRGLGYTF. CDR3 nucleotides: TGTGCCAGCAGCAACGACAGGGGGCTTGGCTACACCTTC.

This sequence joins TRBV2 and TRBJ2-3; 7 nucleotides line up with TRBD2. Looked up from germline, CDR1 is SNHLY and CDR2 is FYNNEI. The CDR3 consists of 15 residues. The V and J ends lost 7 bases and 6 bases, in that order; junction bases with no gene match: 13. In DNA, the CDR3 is TGTGCCAGCAACCGAGACGGGAGGTCGTGGGATACGCAGTATTTT. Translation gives CASNRDGRSWDTQYF.

Written as DNA, the CDR3 is TGCAGCGTCCCATGGGGGGGTGCGGTGCAGTTCTTC. Protein sequence: CSVPWGGAVQFF. The chain combines TRBV29-1 with TRBJ2-1; TRBD2 aligns across 7 bases. From germline, CDR1 is SQVTM and CDR2 ANQGSEA. CDR3 length: 12 amino acids. Trimming at V came to 6 bases and at J to 12 bases, leaving 11 bases not matched to a gene.

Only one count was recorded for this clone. The CDR3 sequence is CASSLSDSLYEQYF. CDR3 sequence (DNA): TGCGCCAGCAGCTTATCGGACAGTTTGTACGAGCAGTACTTC. V usage is TRBV5-1 and J usage is TRBJ2-7; D might be TRBD1 (6 bases). The CDR3 runs 14 residues. Germline V gene data show CDR1 as SGHRS and CDR2 as YFSETQ. The V and J ends lost 2 bases and 4 bases respectively, with 13 bases between them. The full variable domain, its missing parts supplied by reference TRBV5-1 and TRBJ2-7, is KAGVTQTPRYLIKTRGQQVTLSCSPISGHRSVSWYQQTPGQGLQFLFEYFSETQRNKGNFPGRFSGRQFSNSRSEMNVSTLELGDSALYLCASSLSDSLYEQYFGPGTRLTVT.

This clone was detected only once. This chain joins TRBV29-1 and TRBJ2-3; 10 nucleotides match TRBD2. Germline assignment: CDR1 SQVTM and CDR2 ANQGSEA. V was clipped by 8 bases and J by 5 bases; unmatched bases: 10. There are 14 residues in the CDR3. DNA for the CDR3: TGCAGCCTGGGGCTAGCGGGAGTGCGAGATACGCAGTATTTT. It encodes CSLGLAGVRDTQYF.

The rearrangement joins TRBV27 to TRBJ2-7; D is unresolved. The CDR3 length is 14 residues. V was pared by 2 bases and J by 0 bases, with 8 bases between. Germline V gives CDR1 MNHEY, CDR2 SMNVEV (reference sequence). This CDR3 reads CASSLELHSYEQYF. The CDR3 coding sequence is TGTGCCAGCAGTTTAGAGCTCCACTCCTACGAGCAGTACTTC.

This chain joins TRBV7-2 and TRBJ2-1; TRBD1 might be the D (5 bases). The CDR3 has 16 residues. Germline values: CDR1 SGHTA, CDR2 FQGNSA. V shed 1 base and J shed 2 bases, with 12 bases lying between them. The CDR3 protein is CASSLDGRTTYNEQFF. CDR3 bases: TGTGCCAGCAGCTTAGACGGACGGACAACCTACAATGAGCAGTTCTTC.

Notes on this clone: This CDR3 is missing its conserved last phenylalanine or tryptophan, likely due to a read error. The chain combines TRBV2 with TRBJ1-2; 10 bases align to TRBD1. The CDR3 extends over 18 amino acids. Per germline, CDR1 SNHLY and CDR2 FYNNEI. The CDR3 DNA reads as TGTGCCGGCAGTGAAGAGGGGACAGGGGCCGCTGGCAGTTATGGCTACACCCTC. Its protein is CAGSEEGTGAAGSYGYTL.

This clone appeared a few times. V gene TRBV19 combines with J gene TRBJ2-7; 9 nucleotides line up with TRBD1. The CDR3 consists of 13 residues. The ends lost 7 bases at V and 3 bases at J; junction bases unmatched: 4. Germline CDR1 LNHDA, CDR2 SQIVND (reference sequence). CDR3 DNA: TGTGCCAGTACCCCGACAGGGGGCTACGAGCAGTACTTC. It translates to CASTPTGGYEQYF.

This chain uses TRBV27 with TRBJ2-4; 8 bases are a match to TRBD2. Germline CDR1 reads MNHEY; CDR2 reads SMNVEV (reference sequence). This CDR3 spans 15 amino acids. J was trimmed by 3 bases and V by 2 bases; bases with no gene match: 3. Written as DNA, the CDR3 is TGTGCCAGCAGTTTAGCGGGAGGTGGCAAAAACATTCAGTACTTC. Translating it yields CASSLAGGGKNIQYF.

CDR3: CASSLTGLAPYNEQFF. The CDR3 bases are TGCGCCAGCAGCTTGACGGGACTAGCGCCCTACAATGAGCAGTTCTTC. The V call is TRBV5-1, the J call TRBJ2-1; 10 bases align to TRBD2. The CDR3 consists of 16 residues. From germline, CDR1 is SGHRS and CDR2 YFSETQ. V was pared by 1 base and J by 2 bases, with 3 bases of the junction left unmatched.

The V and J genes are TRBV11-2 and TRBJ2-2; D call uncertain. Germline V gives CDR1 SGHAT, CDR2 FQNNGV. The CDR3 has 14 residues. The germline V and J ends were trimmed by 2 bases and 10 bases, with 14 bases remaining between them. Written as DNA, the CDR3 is TGTGCCAGCAGCTTACCGCTCAGTTCTCAGGAGCTGTTTTTT. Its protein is CASSLPLSSQELFF.

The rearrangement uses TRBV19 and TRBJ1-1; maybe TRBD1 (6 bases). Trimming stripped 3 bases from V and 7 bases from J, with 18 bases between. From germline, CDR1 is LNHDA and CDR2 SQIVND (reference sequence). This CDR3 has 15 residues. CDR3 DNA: TGTGCCAGTAGTATTAGTGGTTGGAGGACAGATGAAGCTTTCTTT. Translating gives CASSISGWRTDEAFF.

The DNA of the CDR3 is TGTGCCAGCAGTGAAGAGGGGTACACTGAAGCTTTCTTT. Its protein product is CASSEEGYTEAFF. The chain recombines TRBV2 with TRBJ1-1, with D perhaps matching TRBD1 (5 bases). The germline gives CDR1 SNHLY, CDR2 FYNNEI. The CDR3 loop spans 13 amino acids. Trimming stripped 1 base from V and 3 bases from J, with 6 bases between.

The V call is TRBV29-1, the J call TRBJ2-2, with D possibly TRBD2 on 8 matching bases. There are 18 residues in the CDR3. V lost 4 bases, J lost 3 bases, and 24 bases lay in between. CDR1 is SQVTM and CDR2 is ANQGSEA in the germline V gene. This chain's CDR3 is CSVVKGAKAGGHTGELFF. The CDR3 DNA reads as TGCAGCGTTGTCAAGGGGGCGAAGGCGGGAGGCCACACCGGGGAGCTGTTTTTT.

The CDR3 is CASSYGLTEQFF. The CDR3 region has the DNA TGTGCCAGCAGTTACGGGCTTACTGAGCAGTTCTTC. The chain combines TRBV6-5 with TRBJ2-1; no definite D call. Germline lookup yields CDR1 MNHEY and CDR2 SVGAGI. The CDR3 runs to 12 residues. The V gene lost 2 bases and the J gene lost 9 bases, with 8 bases spanning the gap.

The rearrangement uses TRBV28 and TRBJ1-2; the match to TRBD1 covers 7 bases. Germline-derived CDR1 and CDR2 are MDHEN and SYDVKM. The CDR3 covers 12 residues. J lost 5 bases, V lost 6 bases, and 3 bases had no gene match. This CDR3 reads CASSPRGYGYTF. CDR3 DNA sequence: TGTGCCAGCAGCCCCAGGGGGTATGGCTACACCTTC.

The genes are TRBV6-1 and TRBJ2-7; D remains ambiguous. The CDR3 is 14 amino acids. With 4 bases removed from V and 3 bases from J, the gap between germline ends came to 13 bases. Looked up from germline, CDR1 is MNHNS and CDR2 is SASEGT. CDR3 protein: CASSVVAPSYEQYF. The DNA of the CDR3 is TGTGCCAGCAGTGTTGTAGCTCCGAGCTACGAGCAGTACTTC.

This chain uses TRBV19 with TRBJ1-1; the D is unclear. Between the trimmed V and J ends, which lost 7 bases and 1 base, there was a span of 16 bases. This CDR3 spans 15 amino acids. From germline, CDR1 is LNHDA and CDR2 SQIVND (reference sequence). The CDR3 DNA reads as TGTGCCAGTACTCGCCGGGGTGTACGGAACACTGAAGCTTTCTTT. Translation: CASTRRGVRNTEAFF.

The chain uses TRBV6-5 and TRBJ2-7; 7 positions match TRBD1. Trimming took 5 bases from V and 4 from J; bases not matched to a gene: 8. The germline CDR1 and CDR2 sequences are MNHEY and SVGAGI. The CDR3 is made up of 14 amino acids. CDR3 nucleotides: TGTGCCAGCAGTAAGCCGGGACAGCCGTACGAGCAGTACTTC. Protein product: CASSKPGQPYEQYF.

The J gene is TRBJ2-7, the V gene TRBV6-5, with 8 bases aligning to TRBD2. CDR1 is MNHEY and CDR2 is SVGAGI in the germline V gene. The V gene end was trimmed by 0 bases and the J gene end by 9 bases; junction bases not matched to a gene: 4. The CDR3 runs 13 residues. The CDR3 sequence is CASSYSGRGLQYF. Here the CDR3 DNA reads TGTGCCAGCAGTTACTCCGGGAGGGGATTGCAGTACTTC.

The CDR3 region is CASRLGQVGYTF. The DNA of the CDR3 is TGTGCCAGCAGGCTCGGACAAGTCGGCTACACCTTC. The chain is built from TRBV6-1 and TRBJ1-2, with D possibly matching TRBD1 (5 bases). Trimming left V 6 bases short and J 8 bases short, with 13 bases between. This CDR3 is built from 12 residues. Germline V gene data show CDR1 as MNHNS and CDR2 as SASEGT.

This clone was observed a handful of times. CDR3 DNA sequence: TGCGCCAGCAGGGTCCAGGGGGCTAACTATGGCTACACCTTC. Translation gives CASRVQGANYGYTF. This sequence joins TRBV5-1 and TRBJ1-2; the match to TRBD1 covers 7 bases. Germline CDR1 SGHRS, CDR2 YFSETQ. There are 14 residues in the CDR3. The ends lost 5 bases at V and 0 bases at J; junction bases unmatched: 4. Based on the CDR3 plus reference TRBV5-1 and TRBJ1-2, the full variable domain is KAGVTQTPRYLIKTRGQQVTLSCSPISGHRSVSWYQQTPGQGLQFLFEYFSETQRNKGNFPGRFSGRQFSNSRSEMNVSTLELGDSALYLCASRVQGANYGYTFGSGTRLTVV.

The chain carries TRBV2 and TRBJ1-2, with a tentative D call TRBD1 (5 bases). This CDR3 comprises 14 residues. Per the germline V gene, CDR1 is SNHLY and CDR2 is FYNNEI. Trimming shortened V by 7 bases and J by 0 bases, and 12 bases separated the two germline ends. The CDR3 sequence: CASTSDKANYGYTF. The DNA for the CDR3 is TGTGCCAGCACCTCGGACAAAGCTAACTATGGCTACACCTTC.

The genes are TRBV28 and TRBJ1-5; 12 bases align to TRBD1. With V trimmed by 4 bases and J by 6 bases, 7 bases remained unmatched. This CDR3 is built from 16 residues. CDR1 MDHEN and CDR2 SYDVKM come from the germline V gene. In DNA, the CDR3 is TGTGCCAGCAGTTCCCGGGACAGGGGGCGCGTTCAGCCCCAGCATTTT. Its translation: CASSSRDRGRVQPQHF. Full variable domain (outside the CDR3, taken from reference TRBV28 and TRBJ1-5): DVKVTQSSRYLVKRTGEKVFLECVQDMDHENMFWYRQDPGLGLRLIYFSYDVKMKEKGDIPEGYSVSREKKERFSLILESASTNQTSMYLCASSSRDRGRVQPQHFGDGTRLSIL.

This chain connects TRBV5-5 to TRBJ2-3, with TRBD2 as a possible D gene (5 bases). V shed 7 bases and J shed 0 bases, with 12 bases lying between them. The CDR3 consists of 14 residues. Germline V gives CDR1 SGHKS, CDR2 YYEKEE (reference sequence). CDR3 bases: TGTGCCAGCGGACTGCGTTCCAGCACAGATACGCAGTATTTT. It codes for CASGLRSSTDTQYF.